One sample yielded the 26 T cell receptor beta chains listed below, sequenced in a study of blood T cell repertoires in COVID-19. Profiling relied on immunoSEQ multiplex PCR, and the TCRdb table lists in-frame clones only, not all of them. Here the sample spans around 300,000 clones, approximately 86% being singletons. Sequenced material: peripheral blood. These receptors all come from a woman in her 70s with COVID-19, enrolled during active disease.

This clone turned up a few times. V gene TRBV5-4 combines with J gene TRBJ1-2; 7 bases fit TRBD1. The CDR3 contains 14 residues. Germline values: CDR1 SGHNT, CDR2 YYREEE (reference sequence). V was pared by 3 bases and J by 7 bases, with 9 bases of the junction left unmatched. CDR3: CASSSADREPGYTF. CDR3 nucleotides: TGTGCCAGCAGCTCAGCCGACAGGGAGCCTGGCTACACCTTC.

The rearrangement joins TRBV6-5 to TRBJ2-7; 9 nucleotides match TRBD1. Germline V CDR1 and CDR2: MNHEY, SVGAGI. The V gene end was trimmed by 2 bases and the J gene end by 6 bases; junction bases not matched to a gene: 8. The CDR3 length is 15 residues. Here the CDR3 reads CASSYSGTGLGEQYF. CDR3 in DNA: TGTGCCAGCAGTTACAGCGGGACAGGGTTGGGCGAGCAGTACTTC.

The chain couples TRBV27 to TRBJ1-1; the match to TRBD1 covers 7 bases. Unmatched junction bases numbered 20, after V lost 6 bases and J lost 1 base. The CDR3 is 19 amino acids. CDR1 MNHEY and CDR2 SMNVEV come from the germline V gene (reference sequence). The CDR3 coding sequence is TGTGCCAGCAGCCCAAAGGGAGCCACAGGGGAATTAAAGAACACTGAAGCTTTCTTT. Translating gives CASSPKGATGELKNTEAFF.

This clone was detected only once. This chain links TRBV10-3 with TRBJ1-4, with D hard to call. The CDR3 loop spans 13 amino acids. V was cut by 8 bases and J by 0 bases, with 7 bases left in between. Germline V gives CDR1 ENHRY, CDR2 SYGVKD. The CDR3 bases are TGTGCCATCGCAGTTGCAACTAATGAAAAACTGTTTTTT. It encodes CAIAVATNEKLFF.

The J gene is TRBJ1-2, the V gene TRBV6-1; weak D call: TRBD1 (5 bases). The CDR3 is 15 residues long. V lost 0 bases, J lost 0 bases, and 8 bases lay in between. CDR1 and CDR2 (germline): MNHNS, SASEGT. The CDR3 sequence is CASSEAWGANYGYTF. The DNA for the CDR3 is TGTGCCAGCAGTGAAGCGTGGGGGGCTAACTATGGCTACACCTTC.

The gene calls are TRBV10-3 and TRBJ2-7; the match to TRBD1 covers 7 bases. Germline-derived CDR1 and CDR2 are ENHRY and SYGVKD. V lost 0 bases to trimming and J lost 4 bases; unmatched junction nucleotides: 3. This CDR3 is built from 14 residues. CDR3 coding DNA: TGTGCCATCAGTGAGTCTGGGACAGAATACGAGCAGTACTTC. Protein product: CAISESGTEYEQYF.

In the case of this clone: Other DNA sequences in this specimen translate into the identical CDR3. The chain links TRBV5-1 to TRBJ2-5; tentatively, D is TRBD1 (5 bases). The CDR3 runs to 14 residues. CDR1 and CDR2 from the germline V gene are SGHRS and YFSETQ. V was shortened by 0 bases and J by 2 bases, with 8 bases between the two germline ends. CDR3 sequence reads: CASSLGRGQETQYF. The CDR3 nucleotides read TGCGCCAGCAGCTTGGGTAGGGGTCAAGAGACCCAGTACTTC.

The sample holds a few counts of this clone. The chain employs TRBV25-1 and TRBJ1-1, with D hard to call. The CDR3 length is 12 residues. Germline CDR1 reads MGHDK; CDR2 reads SYGVNS. Deletions cut 10 bases from V and 5 bases from J, with 14 bases between. This CDR3 reads CATLGHRTEAFF. The CDR3 nucleotides read TGTGCCACCTTGGGCCATCGAACTGAAGCTTTCTTT.

This rearrangement joins TRBV9 to TRBJ1-2; D gene unclear. Germline V gene lookup returns CDR1 SGDLS and CDR2 YYNGEE. Trimming took off 4 bases at V and 10 bases at J, with 17 bases between the two ends. CDR3 length: 13 residues. DNA of the CDR3: TGTGCCAGCAGCATAAGGGCCGGGGTGGACTACACCTTC. Amino acid sequence: CASSIRAGVDYTF.

The chain joins TRBV6-5 to TRBJ1-2, with D tentatively TRBD1 (6 bases). The CDR3 contains 13 residues. Germline V gene data show CDR1 as MNHEY and CDR2 as SVGAGI. V was clipped by 11 bases and J by 5 bases, with 18 bases between them. CDR3 in DNA: TGTGCCGGTCTTGCAGGGGTAGGGTATGGCTACACCTTC. It is translated as CAGLAGVGYGYTF.

This chain connects TRBV18 to TRBJ2-3, with no clear D. V was shortened by 3 bases and J by 0 bases, with 10 bases between the two germline ends. The CDR3 covers 15 residues. Germline assignment: CDR1 KGHSH and CDR2 LQKENI. In DNA, the CDR3 is TGTGCCAGCTCACCTAACAGCCCTAGCACAGATACGCAGTATTTT. This sequence encodes CASSPNSPSTDTQYF. Combining the CDR3 with reference TRBV18 and TRBJ2-3 gives the whole variable domain NAGVMQNPRHLVRRRGQEARLRCSPMKGHSHVYWYRQLPEEGLKFMVYLQKENIIDESGMPKERFSAEFPKEGPSILRIQQVVRGDSAAYFCASSPNSPSTDTQYFGPGTRLTVL.

This clone was detected only once. The chain joins TRBV9 to TRBJ2-3; tentative D call: TRBD2 (5 bases). The ends were cut back, 0 bases at V and 2 bases at J, with 7 bases in the middle. Looked up from germline, CDR1 is SGDLS and CDR2 is YYNGEE. The CDR3 contains 14 residues. The CDR3 region is CASSVDGVTDTQYF. CDR3 DNA sequence: TGTGCCAGCAGCGTAGACGGGGTCACAGATACGCAGTATTTT.

The chain uses TRBV5-1 and TRBJ1-5, with 7 bases identical to TRBD1. Germline V gives CDR1 SGHRS, CDR2 YFSETQ. The V gene end was trimmed by 2 bases and the J gene end by 5 bases; junction bases not matched to a gene: 4. The CDR3 is 14 residues long. CDR3 sequence (DNA): TGCGCCAGCAGCTTACAGGGGATGCATCAGCCCCAGCATTTT. It is translated as CASSLQGMHQPQHF.

The V call is TRBV5-1, the J call TRBJ2-6, with 9 bases that match TRBD1. The germline V gene has CDR1 SGHRS and CDR2 YFSETQ. Trimming removed 3 bases from V and 3 bases from J; junction bases left unmatched: 1. The CDR3 extends over 15 amino acids. CDR3 bases: TGCGCCAGCAGCTCGGGACAGGGTGGGGCCAACGTCCTGACTTTC. Residues: CASSSGQGGANVLTF.

This clone was detected once. The rearrangement uses TRBV30 and TRBJ1-5; 7 bases line up with TRBD1. The CDR3 has 15 residues. V was clipped by 3 bases and J by 4 bases; unmatched bases: 9. Germline V gene data show CDR1 as GTSNPN and CDR2 as SVGIG (reference sequence). CDR3 loop: CAWSFNTGANQPQHF. CDR3 DNA sequence: TGTGCCTGGAGCTTCAATACAGGGGCGAATCAGCCCCAGCATTTT.

This sequence joins TRBV30 and TRBJ2-7; maybe TRBD2 (5 bases). Germline-derived CDR1 and CDR2 are GTSNPN and SVGIG (reference sequence). This CDR3 is 13 amino acids long. V gave up 0 bases and J gave up 4 bases, with 10 bases separating them. CDR3 in amino acids: CAWSVLRGYEQYF. The CDR3 bases are TGTGCCTGGAGTGTACTTCGGGGTTACGAGCAGTACTTC.

This chain uses TRBV6-6 with TRBJ2-1; no reliable D call. The germline V gene encodes CDR1 MNHNY and CDR2 SVGAGI (reference sequence). There are 14 residues in the CDR3. The germline V and J ends were trimmed by 10 bases and 4 bases, with 17 bases remaining between them. The CDR3: CATDAPALYNEQFF. The CDR3 nucleotides are TGTGCCACCGATGCACCTGCACTTTACAATGAGCAGTTCTTC.

The chain links TRBV12-3 or TRBV12-4 to TRBJ2-5; D gene uncertain. The germline V and J ends were trimmed by 5 bases and 6 bases, with 10 bases remaining between them. The length of the CDR3 is 12 residues. CDR3 residues: CASSPLDKTQYF. DNA for the CDR3: TGTGCCAGCAGTCCACTCGATAAGACCCAGTACTTC.

The V and J genes are TRBV28 and TRBJ2-3; 11 bases match TRBD2. V was clipped by 6 bases and J by 5 bases; unmatched bases: 10. Germline-derived CDR1 and CDR2 are MDHEN and SYDVKM. The CDR3 covers 16 residues. The CDR3 region is CASSRHSGGARDTQYF. The CDR3, as DNA: TGTGCCAGCAGCCGACATAGCGGGGGGGCCAGAGATACGCAGTATTTT. The variable domain in full, with the rest retrieved from reference TRBV28 and TRBJ2-3, is DVKVTQSSRYLVKRTGEKVFLECVQDMDHENMFWYRQDPGLGLRLIYFSYDVKMKEKGDIPEGYSVSREKKERFSLILESASTNQTSMYLCASSRHSGGARDTQYFGPGTRLTVL.

The V call is TRBV10-2, the J call TRBJ1-1; D gene ambiguous. V was clipped by 2 bases and J by 10 bases, with 8 bases between them. CDR1 is WSHSY, CDR2 SAAADI, per germline. The CDR3 totals 11 residues. The CDR3 DNA is TGCGCCAGCAGTGAGGGGAGGGTAGCTTTCTTT. It encodes CASSEGRVAFF.

This clone came up once. This chain uses TRBV3-1 (or the pseudogene TRBV3-2) with TRBJ2-5, with D possibly TRBD1 on 7 matching bases. The CDR3 is 14 residues long. Trimming removed 6 bases from V and 2 bases from J, with 13 bases in between. The V gene's germline CDR1 is LGHDT and CDR2 YNNKEL (reference sequence). CDR3 bases: TGTGCCAGCAGTGCGGGACAGCAACAAGAGACCCAGTACTTC. Translating it yields CASSAGQQQETQYF.

The chain recombines TRBV6-6 with TRBJ1-1, with 8 bases matching TRBD1. The CDR3 consists of 14 residues. Germline CDR1 reads MNHNY; CDR2 reads SVGAGI (reference sequence). Germline trimming cut 6 bases from V and 1 base from J; bases unmatched to any gene: 4. CDR3 amino acids: CASSRQGANTEAFF. The CDR3 region has the DNA TGTGCCAGCAGCAGGCAGGGGGCGAACACTGAAGCTTTCTTT.

This clone was seen once. The V and J genes are TRBV2 and TRBJ1-2; 9 positions match TRBD1. Trimming removed 5 bases from V and 5 bases from J; junction bases left unmatched: 9. This CDR3 is 15 amino acids long. Germline lookup yields CDR1 SNHLY and CDR2 FYNNEI. The DNA of the CDR3 is TGTGCCAGCAGTCGCCGACAGGGGGTGAAATATGGCTACACCTTC. As protein: CASSRRQGVKYGYTF.

The chain employs TRBV20-1 and TRBJ1-3, with unresolved D. This CDR3 spans 13 amino acids. Germline assignment: CDR1 DFQATT and CDR2 SNEGSKA (reference sequence). Trimming shortened V by 3 bases and J by 4 bases, and 10 bases separated the two germline ends. The CDR3 DNA sequence: TGCAGTGCTAGTATGGGCAGGGGAAACACCATATATTTT. Its protein is CSASMGRGNTIYF.

CDR3 sequence (DNA): TGTGCCAGCAGTTTATCGGCAGGGCTCTCCTACGAGCAGTACTTC. This gives the protein CASSLSAGLSYEQYF. V is TRBV27 and J is TRBJ2-7, with D possibly being TRBD1 (5 bases). Per the germline V gene, CDR1 is MNHEY and CDR2 is SMNVEV (reference sequence). V was pared by 0 bases and J by 0 bases, with 9 bases between. CDR3 length equals 15 residues.

The count of this clone is one. The rearrangement links TRBV6-2 or TRBV6-3 to TRBJ2-7, with 13 bases aligning to TRBD2. CDR3 length: 15 amino acids. The junction had 6 bases not matched to a gene; V was cut back by 4 bases and J by 6 bases. The germline V gene has CDR1 MNHEY and CDR2 SVGEGT. The CDR3 sequence: CASSFTGTSGTEQYF. For the CDR3, the DNA is TGTGCCAGCAGTTTCACCGGGACTAGCGGGACCGAGCAGTACTTC.